Shown below are 23 T cell receptor beta chains from a single sample sequenced in a study of T cells in narcolepsy (dated by TCRdb to the late 2010s). The method behind the library was the immunoSEQ multiplex PCR assay. Here the immuneACCESS table is served through TCRdb, limited to in-frame sequences with V and J called. Missing clones are a known gap in these copies; in checked studies unresolved V genes cover under half, and the rest lacks a known reason. In this sample the table shows approximately 25,000 clones, around nine tenths of which occur a single time. The ten largest clones capture more than 0.95% of the sample. The material sequenced was CD45RA- memory CD4+ T cells from PBMCs. The cell subset or site label here, explained by the study, means: memory T cells sorted ex vivo from peripheral blood. These receptors all stem from a human donor with narcolepsy.

The chain is built from TRBV19 and TRBJ2-3; 8 nucleotides align to TRBD2. The J segment lost 1 base and the V segment lost 6 bases, leaving 3 bases of the junction unmatched. Germline V gene data show CDR1 as LNHDA and CDR2 as SQIVND (reference sequence). There are 14 residues in the CDR3. The CDR3 DNA follows: TGTGCCAGTAGCCCGCGGGGGGGCACAGATACGCAGTATTTT. Protein: CASSPRGGTDTQYF. Full variable domain (missing parts from reference TRBV19 and TRBJ2-3): DGGITQSPKYLFRKEGQNVTLSCEQNLNHDAMYWYRQDPGQGLRLIYYSQIVNDFQKGDIAEGYSVSREKKESFPLTVTSAQKNPTAFYLCASSPRGGTDTQYFGPGTRLTVL.

This chain uses TRBV2 with TRBJ1-5; 10 bases are shared with TRBD1. The J segment lost 5 bases and the V segment lost 4 bases, leaving 2 bases of the junction unmatched. The CDR3 is made up of 14 amino acids. The germline V gene has CDR1 SNHLY and CDR2 FYNNEI. CDR3: CASSGTGGDQPQHF. The CDR3, as DNA: TGTGCCAGCAGTGGGACAGGGGGAGATCAGCCCCAGCATTTT.

V usage is TRBV11-2 and J usage is TRBJ1-4; no firm D call. The CDR3 loop spans 12 amino acids. The V gene lost 3 bases and the J gene lost 8 bases, with 7 bases spanning the gap. Germline lookup yields CDR1 SGHAT and CDR2 FQNNGV. The CDR3 here is CASSLVQEKLFF. The CDR3 coding sequence is TGTGCCAGCAGCTTGGTTCAGGAAAAACTGTTTTTT.

The chain joins TRBV7-9 to TRBJ1-2, with 8 bases fitting TRBD1. The CDR3 sequence is 13 residues long. Trimming cost V 4 bases and J 8 bases; bases outside gene matches: 6. Germline V gene lookup returns CDR1 SEHNR and CDR2 FQNEAQ (reference sequence). The chain's CDR3 is CASSSGQELGYTF. As DNA, the CDR3 is TGTGCCAGCAGCTCGGGACAGGAATTGGGCTACACCTTC. The full variable domain, completed using reference TRBV7-9 and TRBJ1-2, is DTGVSQNPRHKITKRGQNVTFRCDPISEHNRLYWYRQTLGQGPEFLTYFQNEAQLEKSRLLSDRFSAERPKGSFSTLEIQRTEQGDSAMYLCASSSGQELGYTFGSGTRLTVV.

V usage is TRBV7-9 and J usage is TRBJ1-2; no definite D call. The CDR3 sequence is 14 residues long. Germline CDR1 reads SEHNR; CDR2 reads FQNEAQ (reference sequence). V lost 6 bases and J lost 9, with 20 bases in between. CDR3 region: CASSRNLREGSYTF. The DNA of the CDR3 is TGTGCCAGCAGTCGGAACCTCCGGGAGGGTAGCTACACCTTC.

CDR3 region: CASSFGIGPTDTQYF. CDR3 bases: TGTGCCAGCAGCTTTGGCATCGGGCCCACAGATACGCAGTATTTT. This rearrangement joins TRBV7-7 to TRBJ2-3; no clear D gene. The CDR3 is made up of 15 amino acids. The V end was cut by 3 bases, the J end by 2 bases, with 12 bases between. CDR1 is SSHAT, CDR2 FNYEAQ, per germline (reference sequence).

The chain employs TRBV10-3 and TRBJ1-6; 9 positions agree with TRBD1. This CDR3 comprises 12 residues. CDR1 is ENHRY, CDR2 SYGVKD, per germline. Trimming removed 10 bases from V and 7 bases from J; junction bases left unmatched: 2. The CDR3 region is CASGQGNSPLHF. The CDR3, as DNA: TGTGCCAGTGGACAGGGGAATTCACCCCTCCACTTT.

This clone occurred once. V gene TRBV2 combines with J gene TRBJ1-1, with D tentatively TRBD1 (5 bases). With 3 bases removed from V and 5 bases from J, the gap between germline ends came to 10 bases. The CDR3 spans 13 residues. CDR1 is SNHLY, CDR2 FYNNEI, per germline. Written as DNA, the CDR3 is TGTGCCAGCAGTGATTGGGGGGATACTGAAGCTTTCTTT. This translates into CASSDWGDTEAFF.

The chain carries TRBV7-8 and TRBJ1-1; no reliable D call. In germline, CDR1 is SGHVS, CDR2 FQNEAQ. V was cut by 8 bases and J by 4 bases, with 8 bases left in between. CDR3 size: 11 residues. This CDR3 is CASGDLTEAFF. In nucleotides, the CDR3 is TGTGCCAGCGGTGATCTCACTGAAGCTTTCTTT.

The V call is TRBV7-9, the J call TRBJ2-5; no definite D call. CDR1 is SEHNR, CDR2 FQNEAQ, per germline (reference sequence). The CDR3 extends over 16 amino acids. V gave up 0 bases and J gave up 5 bases, with 16 bases separating them. The CDR3 here is CASSLAQVQARETQYF. The CDR3 DNA sequence: TGTGCCAGCAGCTTAGCCCAGGTCCAGGCCCGGGAGACCCAGTACTTC.

The gene calls are TRBV28 and TRBJ1-2, with a possible D match to TRBD1 (6 bases). Deletions cut 3 bases from V and 8 bases from J, with 25 bases between. The CDR3 extends over 17 amino acids. CDR1 and CDR2 (germline): MDHEN, SYDVKM. DNA of the CDR3: TGTGCCAGCAGTTTTGTTCTAAGGACAGCGGGACCGGGGGGCTACACCTTC. It yields the protein CASSFVLRTAGPGGYTF.

The CDR3 reads CASSSGTATNEKLFF. CDR3 bases: TGTGCCAGCAGTTCAGGTACTGCAACTAATGAAAAACTGTTTTTT. V is TRBV6-1 and J is TRBJ1-4; D not certain. The germline V gene has CDR1 MNHNS and CDR2 SASEGT. V was pared by 5 bases and J by 0 bases, with 10 bases between. This CDR3 contains 15 residues.

The J gene is TRBJ1-2, the V gene TRBV19; 7 bases align to TRBD1. The CDR3 totals 13 residues. The germline CDR1 and CDR2 sequences are LNHDA and SQIVND (reference sequence). The V segment lost 6 bases and the J segment 4 bases; nucleotides outside the gene matches: 5. The CDR3 sequence is CASRRQGPYGYTF. CDR3 coding DNA: TGTGCCAGTAGGAGACAGGGACCCTATGGCTACACCTTC.

The rearrangement links TRBV7-2 to TRBJ1-2; 8 bases map to TRBD1. This CDR3 spans 15 amino acids. Per germline, CDR1 SGHTA and CDR2 FQGNSA. The V and J ends lost 5 bases and 8 bases, in that order; junction bases with no gene match: 13. The CDR3 sequence: CASSPRTGFLGGYTF. CDR3 bases: TGTGCCAGCAGCCCCCGGACAGGGTTTTTAGGAGGCTACACCTTC.

V is TRBV5-1 and J is TRBJ2-3; D possibly corresponds to TRBD2 (6 bases). Trimming stripped 4 bases from V and 1 base from J, with 13 bases between. Germline V CDR1 and CDR2: SGHRS, YFSETQ. This CDR3 is 15 amino acids long. The CDR3 DNA follows: TGCGCCAGCAGCCCCGCCGGAGGGGGCACAGATACGCAGTATTTT. This translates into CASSPAGGGTDTQYF.

The J gene is TRBJ1-1, the V gene TRBV6-1, with D maybe TRBD1 (5 bases). The CDR3 is 14 residues long. Germline V lookup: CDR1 MNHNS, CDR2 SASEGT. V was clipped by 1 base and J by 0 bases, with 6 bases between them. The CDR3 sequence: CASSEGGLNTEAFF. The CDR3 coding sequence is TGTGCCAGCAGTGAAGGGGGACTGAACACTGAAGCTTTCTTT.

V and J are TRBV18 and TRBJ1-4; TRBD1 agrees at 7 bases. Per germline, CDR1 KGHSH and CDR2 LQKENI. With V trimmed by 3 bases and J by 8 bases, 12 bases remained unmatched. CDR3 length: 16 amino acids. The CDR3 DNA follows: TGTGCCAGCTCACCTGTTCAAGGGGGCGGAAGGGAAAAACTGTTTTTT. Its translation: CASSPVQGGGREKLFF.

The rearrangement joins TRBV10-2 to TRBJ2-7; D is unresolved. Trimming shortened V by 2 bases and J by 0 bases, and 8 bases separated the two germline ends. This CDR3 comprises 14 residues. Germline loops: CDR1 WSHSY, CDR2 SAAADI. The CDR3 protein is CASSETKSSYEQYF. The CDR3 nucleotides read TGCGCCAGCAGTGAGACCAAAAGCTCCTACGAGCAGTACTTC.

This sequence joins TRBV28 and TRBJ1-5; 7 nucleotides align to TRBD1. CDR3 size: 15 residues. Germline V lookup: CDR1 MDHEN, CDR2 SYDVKM. V gave up 6 bases and J gave up 6 bases; unmatched junction bases: 11. The CDR3, as DNA: TGTGCCAGCAGCACTACAGGGGCGAGGAGTCAGCCCCAGCATTTT. Translation gives CASSTTGARSQPQHF.

A remark on this clone: Germline and junction disagree at one end, which may indicate a read error. V usage is TRBV5-4 and J usage is TRBJ1-5; 11 bases map to TRBD1. Germline CDR1 and CDR2: SGHNT and YYREEE (reference sequence). The CDR3 is made up of 18 amino acids. The CDR3 reads CATSLGPTDRGQNQPQHF. In nucleotides, the CDR3 is TGTGCCACCAGCTTGGGACCAACGGACAGGGGGCAAAATCAGCCCCAGCATTTT.

This clone was recorded only once. The CDR3 sequence: CSDRETEAFF. CDR3 nucleotides: TGCAGTGACAGGGAAACTGAAGCTTTCTTT. The chain combines TRBV20-1 with TRBJ1-1, with a tentative D call TRBD1 (6 bases). The V end lost 7 bases, the J end lost 5 bases, and 8 bases lay between the germline ends. There are 10 residues in the CDR3. CDR1 is DFQATT, CDR2 SNEGSKA, per germline (reference sequence).

The chain uses TRBV30 and TRBJ2-1; D possibly corresponds to TRBD2 (5 bases). The CDR3 contains 12 residues. Germline values: CDR1 GTSNPN, CDR2 SVGIG (reference sequence). The V and J ends lost 3 bases and 12 bases respectively, with 15 bases between them. In DNA form, the CDR3 reads TGTGCCTGGAGAGAATGGAATACTAGGCAGTTCTTC. Its protein product is CAWREWNTRQFF.

This sequence joins TRBV5-4 and TRBJ1-1; the D gene is possibly TRBD1 (5 bases). The CDR3 length is 13 residues. The germline V gene encodes CDR1 SGHNT and CDR2 YYREEE (reference sequence). The V and J ends lost 3 bases and 3 bases respectively, with 9 bases between them. The CDR3 nucleotides are TGTGCCAGCAGCTGGGGGATCGACACTGAAGCTTTCTTT. Amino acids: CASSWGIDTEAFF.